Detailed here is one T cell receptor beta chain. Its target antigen remains unknown. Base quality data are lacking; no much larger clone is found one base away. CDR1 and CDR2, looked up from the germline V gene, are SQVTM and ANQGSEA. V gives up 7 bases and J gives up 2 bases, and the segment between their germline ends measures 23 bases. Counted from cysteine to phenylalanine, this CDR3 has 16 amino acids. The CDR3 DNA has 48 bases and is translated from base 1. The data were taken from a study of beta chain features in type 1 diabetes (dated by TCRdb to the late 2010s). For the wider study: Patients and healthy donors did not differ in mean age, gender distribution, total cell number or subset yield. A total of 90 million to 120 million sorted cells were examined across all samples, and a strong correlation was observed between cell number per subset and RNA yield. In the study, TCRB repertoires of sorted circulating CD4+ T cell subsets from recently diagnosed type 1 diabetes patients were compared with those of matched healthy donors. Regulatory and stem cell-like memory subsets were isolated from only 8 patients and roughly 8 healthy donors, whereas naive and central memory subsets came from all 30 or so donors. Study-level results and caveats: Naive, central memory and regulatory TCRB repertoires appeared more similar among patients than among healthy donors. PCR might favor shorter templates, but patient and control samples were amplified and corrected together, so any skew would affect both groups equally. Because small numbers of individuals were included in the HLA sub-analyses, any influence of HLA type on TCRB rearrangement was left unresolved. A moderate but significant shortening of TCRB CDR3 length was observed in type 1 diabetes patients in all four CD4+ subsets. Sequencing cDNA rather than genomic DNA could over-represent highly expressing activated cells, although activation and CD3 levels did not differ between groups. Fewer insertions and more nucleotide deletions at VDJ recombination sites were observed in patients with type 1 diabetes, implying thymic rearrangement abnormalities.

From each donor, a single peripheral blood sample of about 116 mL on average was drawn into heparinised tubes. A BD FACSAria II and a panel including CD45RO, CCR7, CD25, CD127, CD95 and CD27 were used to sort naive, central memory, regulatory and stem cell-like memory CD4+ T cells. All sorted populations exceeded 98% purity. PBMCs were separated immediately by Lymphoprep density gradient centrifugation and were stained directly, without being cultured. To minimize batch effects, samples were stained and sorted in pairs, one healthy donor with one patient per experiment. The High Capacity cDNA Reverse Transcription Kit was used to reverse transcribe all of the isolated RNA, meaning that expressed TCRB transcripts were what got sequenced. Deep immunoSEQ sequencing was applied to naive, central memory and regulatory T cell samples, giving an average of roughly 3.3 million total reads per sample. Sorted cells were lysed in RLT buffer and RNA was extracted with DNase-treated RNeasy Micro or Mini kits, depending on cell number. Each cell subset was processed separately to prevent cross-contamination, with patient and healthy donor samples processed together. TCRB sequences were amplified from cDNA with the immunoSEQ multiplex PCR, producing 87-bp fragments spanning the CDR3 region. The amplicons were sequenced using the Illumina HiSeq platform. In the paper's pipeline: PCR bias was corrected computationally using synthetic template baselines, and reads within Hamming distance 2 were collapsed, with unmergeable singletons discarded. Reads were aligned against IMGT so that V, D and J genes, CDR3 length and insertions or deletions at six rearrangement sites could be assigned. Within each subset, clonotype counts were normalized to sorted cell number, after which true diversity and Gini coefficients were computed with the tcR R package. The overlap coefficient, calculated on TCRB nucleotide sequences, was used to measure repertoire sharing. As a proxy for the pre-selection repertoire, out-of-frame TCRB sequences from naive cells were analyzed. The table was pulled from immuneACCESS by TCRdb, which kept in-frame rearrangements only. Such tables lose some clones; where checked, under half of the loss comes from unresolved V genes, and the rest has no known cause. V and J calls plus clone size are reproduced from that table; the DNA served to infer D and trimming. The sample records about 280,000 clones, 15% of which are singletons. The ten largest clones capture less than 0.02% of the sample.

The source is a man aged 18 to 35 with type 1 diabetes. The sequenced material came from naive CD4+ T cells from blood. Explained via the paper, the cell subset or site label denotes: true naive CD4+ T cells. Here the chain combines TRBV29-1 and TRBJ2-5, and possibly TRBD1, on 6 matching bases. The CDR3 region reads CSARPGATITQETQYF. The base sequence is TGCAGCGCCCGCCCAGGGGCTACGATAACTCAAGAGACCCAGTACTTC.